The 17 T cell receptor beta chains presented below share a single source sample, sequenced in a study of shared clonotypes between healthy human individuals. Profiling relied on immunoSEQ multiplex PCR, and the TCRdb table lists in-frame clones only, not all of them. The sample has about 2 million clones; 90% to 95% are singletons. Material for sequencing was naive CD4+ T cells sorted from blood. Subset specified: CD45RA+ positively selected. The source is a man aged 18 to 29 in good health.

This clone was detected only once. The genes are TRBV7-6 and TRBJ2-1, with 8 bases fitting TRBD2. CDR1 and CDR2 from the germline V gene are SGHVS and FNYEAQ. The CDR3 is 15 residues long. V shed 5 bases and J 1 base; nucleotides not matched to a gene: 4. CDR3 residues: CASSRSGASYNEQFF. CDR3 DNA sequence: TGTGCCAGCAGCCGTAGCGGGGCATCCTACAATGAGCAGTTCTTC. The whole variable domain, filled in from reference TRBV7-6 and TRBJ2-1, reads GAGVSQSPRYKVTKRGQDVALRCDPISGHVSLYWYRQALGQGPEFLTYFNYEAQQDKSGLPNDRFSAERPEGSISTLTIQRTEQRDSAMYRCASSRSGASYNEQFFGPGTRLTVL.

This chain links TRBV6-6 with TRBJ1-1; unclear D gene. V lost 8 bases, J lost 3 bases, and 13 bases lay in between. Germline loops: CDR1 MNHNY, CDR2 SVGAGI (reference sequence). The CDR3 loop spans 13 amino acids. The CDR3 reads CASSLVDHTEAFF. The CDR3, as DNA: TGTGCCAGCTCCCTCGTCGATCACACTGAAGCTTTCTTT.

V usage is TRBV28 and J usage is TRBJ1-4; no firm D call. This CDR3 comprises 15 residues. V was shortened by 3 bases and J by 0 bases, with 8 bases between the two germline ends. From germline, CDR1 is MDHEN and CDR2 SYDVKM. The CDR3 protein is CASSLRIATNEKLFF. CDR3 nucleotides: TGTGCCAGCAGTTTGAGGATTGCAACTAATGAAAAACTGTTTTTT. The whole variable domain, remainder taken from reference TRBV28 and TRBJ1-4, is DVKVTQSSRYLVKRTGEKVFLECVQDMDHENMFWYRQDPGLGLRLIYFSYDVKMKEKGDIPEGYSVSREKKERFSLILESASTNQTSMYLCASSLRIATNEKLFFGSGTQLSVL.

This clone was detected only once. The CDR3 spells CAWSVWATSTDTQYF. The CDR3 DNA follows: TGTGCCTGGAGTGTATGGGCGACTAGCACAGATACGCAGTATTTT. The chain employs TRBV30 and TRBJ2-3; no clear D. In germline, CDR1 is GTSNPN, CDR2 SVGIG (reference sequence). CDR3 length: 15 amino acids. Trimming left V 0 bases short and J 0 bases short, with 10 bases between.

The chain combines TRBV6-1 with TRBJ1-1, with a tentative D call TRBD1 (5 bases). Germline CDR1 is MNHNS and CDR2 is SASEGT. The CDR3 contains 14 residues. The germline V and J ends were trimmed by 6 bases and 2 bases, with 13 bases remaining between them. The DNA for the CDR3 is TGTGCCAGCAGCCCAACAGGAAGTAACACTGAAGCTTTCTTT. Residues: CASSPTGSNTEAFF.

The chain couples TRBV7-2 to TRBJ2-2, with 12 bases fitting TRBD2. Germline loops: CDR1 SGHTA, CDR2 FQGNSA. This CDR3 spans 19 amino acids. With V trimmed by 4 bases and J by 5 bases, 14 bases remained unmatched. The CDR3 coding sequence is TGTGCCAGCAGCTCCGTCCCGTTGACTAGCGGGAGATCAACCGGGGAGCTGTTTTTT. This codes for CASSSVPLTSGRSTGELFF.

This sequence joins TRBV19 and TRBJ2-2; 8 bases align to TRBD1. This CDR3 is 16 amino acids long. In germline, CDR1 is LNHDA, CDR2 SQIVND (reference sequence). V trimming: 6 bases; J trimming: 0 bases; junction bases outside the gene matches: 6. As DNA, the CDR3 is TGTGCCAGTAGGGTGACAGGGGTTACGAACACCGGGGAGCTGTTTTTT. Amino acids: CASRVTGVTNTGELFF.

CDR3 DNA: TGTGCCCGACAAGGGAATGAAAAACTGTTTTTT. Its protein is CARQGNEKLFF. The J gene is TRBJ1-4, the V gene TRBV6-9; D unresolved. The germline V gene has CDR1 MNHGY and CDR2 SVAAGI. CDR3 length equals 11 residues. V dropped 11 bases and J dropped 5 bases, with 9 bases sitting between them.

CDR3 protein: CASRRRDRGYEQYF. For the CDR3, the DNA is TGTGCCAGCAGGCGCCGGGACAGGGGGTACGAGCAGTACTTC. This chain joins TRBV6-5 and TRBJ2-7; 11 nucleotides match TRBD1. The junction had 5 bases not matched to a gene; V was cut back by 6 bases and J by 4 bases. CDR1 and CDR2 from the germline V gene are MNHEY and SVGAGI. The CDR3 sequence is 14 residues long.

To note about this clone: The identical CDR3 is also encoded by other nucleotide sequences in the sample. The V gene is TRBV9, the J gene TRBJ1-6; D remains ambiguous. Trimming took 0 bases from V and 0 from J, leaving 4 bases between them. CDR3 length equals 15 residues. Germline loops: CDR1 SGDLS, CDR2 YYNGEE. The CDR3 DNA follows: TGTGCCAGCAGCGTAGGGAGCTCCTATAATTCACCCCTCCACTTT. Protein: CASSVGSSYNSPLHF.

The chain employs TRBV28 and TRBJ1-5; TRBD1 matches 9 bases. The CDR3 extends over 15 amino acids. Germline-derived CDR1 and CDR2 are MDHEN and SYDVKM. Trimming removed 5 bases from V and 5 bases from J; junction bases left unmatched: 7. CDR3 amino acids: CASSGWTGDDQPQHF. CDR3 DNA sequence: TGTGCCAGCAGTGGCTGGACAGGGGATGATCAGCCCCAGCATTTT.

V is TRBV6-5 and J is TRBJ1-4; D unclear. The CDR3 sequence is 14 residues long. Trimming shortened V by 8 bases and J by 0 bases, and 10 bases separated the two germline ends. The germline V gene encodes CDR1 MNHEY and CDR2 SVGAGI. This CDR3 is CASGSLATNEKLFF. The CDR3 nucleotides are TGTGCCAGCGGCAGCTTAGCAACTAATGAAAAACTGTTTTTT.

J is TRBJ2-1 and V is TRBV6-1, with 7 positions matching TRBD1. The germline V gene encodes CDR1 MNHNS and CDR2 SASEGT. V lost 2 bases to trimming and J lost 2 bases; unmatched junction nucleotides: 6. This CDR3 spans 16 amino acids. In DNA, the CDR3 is TGTGCCAGCAGTGAAAGAGGGACAGTTCCCTACAATGAGCAGTTCTTC. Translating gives CASSERGTVPYNEQFF.

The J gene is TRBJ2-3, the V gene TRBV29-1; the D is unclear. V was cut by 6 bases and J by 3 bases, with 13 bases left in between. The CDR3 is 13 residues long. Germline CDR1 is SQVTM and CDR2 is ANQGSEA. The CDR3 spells CSVGQTGTDTQYF. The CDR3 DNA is TGCAGCGTGGGTCAGACTGGGACAGATACGCAGTATTTT.

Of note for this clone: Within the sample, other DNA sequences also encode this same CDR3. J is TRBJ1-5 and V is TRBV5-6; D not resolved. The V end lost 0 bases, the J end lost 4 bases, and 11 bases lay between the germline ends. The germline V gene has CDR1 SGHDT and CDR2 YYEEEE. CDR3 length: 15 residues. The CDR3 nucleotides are TGTGCCAGCAGCTTGGCCGGACGGTCTAATCAGCCCCAGCATTTT. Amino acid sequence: CASSLAGRSNQPQHF.

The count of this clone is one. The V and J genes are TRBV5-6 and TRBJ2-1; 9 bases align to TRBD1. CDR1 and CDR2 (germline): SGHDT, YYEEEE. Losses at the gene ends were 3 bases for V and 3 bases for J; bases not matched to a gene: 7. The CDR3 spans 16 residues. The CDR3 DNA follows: TGTGCCAGCAGCTGGGACAGGGTCGGAGGCTACAATGAGCAGTTCTTC. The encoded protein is CASSWDRVGGYNEQFF.

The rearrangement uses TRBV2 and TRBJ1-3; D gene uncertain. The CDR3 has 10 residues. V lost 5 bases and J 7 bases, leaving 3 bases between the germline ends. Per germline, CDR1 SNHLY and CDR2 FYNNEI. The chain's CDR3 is CASSTNTIYF. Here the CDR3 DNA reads TGTGCCAGCAGTACGAACACCATATATTTT.